This T cell receptor beta chain originates from a study of control samples from healthy donors and cancer patients. The data were produced by immunoSEQ multiplex PCR, yet TCRdb's version contains in-frame clones alone and is incomplete. This sample has approximately 60,000 clones; 65% to 90% occur once, and the top ten carry roughly 5%. This clone was counted between two and nine times. The V gene lost 4 bases and the J gene lost 3 bases, with 13 bases spanning the gap. Germline V gene lookup returns CDR1 LNHDA and CDR2 SQIVND (reference sequence). This CDR3 contains 14 residues. This receptor was identified in a man aged 35 to 55 in good health. This sequence joins TRBV19 and TRBJ2-7; D may be TRBD1 (6 bases). Source material: blood. The CDR3 is CASSKQGTYYEQYF. The CDR3 DNA reads TGTGCCAGTAGTAAACAGGGCACGTACTACGAGCAGTACTTC.